This T cell receptor (beta chain) appears in the sequencing data of a study of OX40 agonist ivuxolimab in advanced cancers. Study in general: People in dose escalation had one of these cancers: hepatocellular carcinoma, melanoma, renal cell or head and neck cancer. Males comprised 70% to 85% of the group, whose mean age was roughly 64 years (range about 20 to 90). General study results and limits: A proportion of nonresponders additionally exhibited low normalized T-cell clonal expansion.

Samples were taken at baseline and on day 1 of cycles 4 and 7. On this clone: Its antigen remains unidentified.

Assay used: immunoSEQ multiplex PCR; TCRdb lists only in-frame clones, some missing. The top ten hold 21% of the sample, which has around 20,000 clones, 85% to 90% seen once. The material was CD4+ or CD8+ T cells sorted from blood, obtained in a trial of the OX40 agonist ivuxolimab. The receptor was isolated from an adult with an advanced solid tumor such as melanoma, head and neck, liver or kidney cancer.

CDR3 residues: CASSQEKGLAGELFF. The CDR3 bases are TGCGCCAGCAGCCAAGAGAAGGGGTTGGCCGGGGAGCTGTTTTTT. The chain links TRBV4-1 to TRBJ2-2, with D possibly TRBD1 on 5 matching bases. The germline CDR1 and CDR2 sequences are MGHRA and YSYEKL. V lost 0 bases to trimming and J lost 6 bases, with 11 bases between them. The CDR3 runs 15 residues.